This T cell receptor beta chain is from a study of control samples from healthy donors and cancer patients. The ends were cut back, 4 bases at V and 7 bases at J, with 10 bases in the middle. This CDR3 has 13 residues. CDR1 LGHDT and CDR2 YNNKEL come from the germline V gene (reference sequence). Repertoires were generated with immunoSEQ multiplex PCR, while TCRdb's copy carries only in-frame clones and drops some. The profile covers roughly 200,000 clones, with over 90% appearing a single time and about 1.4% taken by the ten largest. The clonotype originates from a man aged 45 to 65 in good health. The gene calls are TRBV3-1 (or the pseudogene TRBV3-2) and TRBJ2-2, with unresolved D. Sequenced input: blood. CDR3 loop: CASSPNIDGELFF. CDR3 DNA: TGTGCCAGCAGCCCCAATATTGACGGGGAGCTGTTTTTT.